A selection of T cell receptor beta chains follows, all from one sample in a study of T cells after yellow fever vaccination. TCRdb used MiXCR to reprocess the 5' RACE reads, holding one entry per CDR3 protein. The data show about 99,000 distinct CDR3 sequences, 5.8% seen once. The source material was CD8+ T cells sorted from PBMCs, sampled 10 days after the yellow fever booster vaccination. The receptors here all came from a man aged 18 to 35 who received the YFV17D yellow fever vaccine. Both conserved end residues are part of each CDR3. The D gene is left open where the match is weak. Size tells how often a clone was seen (once, few, many) or the class of an expanded clone, and some rows leave it out.

many	TRBJ2-1	15	TRBV7-9	TRBD2	CASSLLSGVVYEQFF	TGTGCCAGCAGCTTACTAAGCGGGGTAGTATATGAGCAGTTCTTC
many	TRBJ2-1	15	TRBV25-1	NA	CASSERASWGNEQFF	TGTGCCAGCAGTGAACGGGCTAGTTGGGGGAATGAGCAGTTCTTC
NA	TRBJ2-1	15	TRBV20-1	NA	CSGLKRLSSYNEQLF	TGCAGTGGCCTTAAGAGGCTCAGCTCCTACAATGAGCAGCTCTTC
many	TRBJ1-1	14	TRBV29-1	TRBD1	CSVAVSTGRTEAFF	TGCAGCGTCGCCGTCTCGACAGGGCGGACTGAAGCTTTCTTT
many	TRBJ2-7	14	TRBV5-4	TRBD1	CASSSGTGVYEQYF	TGTGCCAGCAGCTCCGGGACAGGCGTCTACGAGCAGTACTTC
few	TRBJ2-1	17	TRBV4-3	TRBD2	CASSQDMILAAYNEQFF	TGCGCCAGCAGCCAAGATATGATCCTAGCGGCCTACAATGAGCAGTTCTTC
many	TRBJ2-3	13	TRBV12-3/TRBV12-4	NA	CASSLNPTDTQYF	TGTGCCAGCAGTTTGAACCCCACAGATACGCAGTATTTT
NA	TRBJ1-2	13	TRBV6-2/TRBV6-3	NA	CASSDSIGVGYTF	TGTGCCAGCAGTGACTCTATCGGGGTAGGCTACACCTTC
NA	TRBJ2-3	14	TRBV4-3	TRBD1	CASSQGTGPDTQYF	TGCGCCAGCAGCCAAGGGACAGGTCCAGATACGCAGTATTTT
few	TRBJ2-1	12	TRBV9	NA	CASSPTQGVEFF	TGTGCCAGCAGCCCTACTCAAGGGGTTGAGTTCTTC
few	TRBJ2-6	19	TRBV28	TRBD1	CASSPPRRTGLSGANVLTF	TGTGCCAGCAGCCCCCCCCGGAGGACAGGTCTCTCTGGGGCCAACGTCCTGACTTTC
many	TRBJ2-6	14	TRBV3-1	NA	CASSPRAGANVLTF	TGTGCCAGCAGCCCCCGGGCCGGGGCCAACGTCCTGACTTTC
many	TRBJ1-5	16	TRBV6-2/TRBV6-3	NA	CASSYARVGGTQPQHF	TGTGCCAGCAGTTACGCGAGGGTTGGAGGAACTCAGCCCCAGCATTTT
few	TRBJ2-2	17	TRBV6-6	NA	CASSWVDRAANTGELFF	TGTGCCAGCAGTTGGGTAGACAGAGCCGCGAACACCGGGGAGCTGTTTTTT
few	TRBJ2-5	13	TRBV9	NA	CASSDDGHETQYF	TGTGCCAGCAGCGACGACGGTCACGAGACCCAGTACTTC
few	TRBJ2-1	11	TRBV20-1	NA	CSASGAGEQFF	TGCAGTGCTTCCGGGGCTGGGGAGCAGTTCTTC
many	TRBJ2-2	12	TRBV27	NA	CASSLWTGELFF	TGTGCCAGCAGTTTATGGACCGGGGAGCTGTTTTTT
NA	TRBJ2-5	13	TRBV5-1	TRBD1	CASSLTGGETQYF	TGCGCCAGCAGCTTGACAGGGGGTGAGACCCAGTACTTC
NA	TRBJ1-1	15	TRBV5-5	TRBD1	CASSSSGTGWTEAFF	TGTGCCAGCAGCTCCTCCGGGACAGGGTGGACTGAAGCTTTCTTT
NA	TRBJ1-4	16	TRBV6-5	NA	CASSYTAGSTNEKLFF	TGTGCCAGCAGTTACACAGCAGGCTCAACTAATGAAAAACTGTTTTTT
many	TRBJ2-1	15	TRBV12-3/TRBV12-4	TRBD2	CASRLAGSSYNEQFF	TGTGCCAGCAGACTAGCGGGAAGCTCCTACAATGAGCAGTTCTTC
NA	TRBJ2-2	15	TRBV4-1	NA	CASSHLGLEGGELFF	TGCGCCAGCAGCCACCTCGGCCTCGAGGGCGGGGAGCTGTTTTTT
few	TRBJ2-5	17	TRBV5-1	TRBD1	CASSSGQGFSPQETQYF	TGCGCCAGCAGCTCGGGACAGGGGTTTTCCCCCCAAGAGACCCAGTACTTC
many	TRBJ2-1	17	TRBV19	NA	CASSISPGEVHYNEQFF	TGTGCCAGTAGTATCTCCCCCGGTGAGGTACACTACAATGAGCAGTTCTTC
few	TRBJ2-5	13	TRBV24-1	NA	CATMAENQETQYF	TGTGCCACCATGGCAGAAAATCAAGAGACCCAGTACTTC
few	TRBJ1-2	19	TRBV7-9	NA	CASALQLRGRGHGNYGYTF	TGTGCCAGCGCACTCCAGCTTAGGGGTAGAGGGCACGGCAACTATGGCTACACCTTC
many	TRBJ2-5	15	TRBV11-2	NA	CASSLGRGRVGSQYF	TGTGCCAGCAGCTTAGGTCGGGGGCGCGTTGGTTCCCAGTACTTC
NA	TRBJ2-1	17	TRBV7-9	TRBD2	CASQGSGGAIPYNEQFF	TGTGCCAGCCAAGGTAGCGGGGGGGCGATCCCCTACAATGAGCAGTTCTTC
NA	TRBJ2-5	14	TRBV29-1	TRBD2	CSVVRRGGGETQYF	TGCAGCGTTGTTAGGCGGGGGGGCGGAGAGACCCAGTACTTC
NA	TRBJ2-5	14	TRBV7-9	NA	CASSPPAGRETQYF	TGTGCCAGCTCCCCCCCGGCGGGGCGAGAGACCCAGTACTTC
NA	TRBJ2-7	14	TRBV7-9	TRBD1	CASRETGDSYEQYF	TGTGCCAGCAGAGAGACAGGGGACTCCTACGAGCAGTACTTC
NA	TRBJ1-4	15	TRBV5-5	NA	CASSYRNRVAEKLFF	TGTGCCAGCAGCTACCGAAACAGGGTAGCTGAAAAACTGTTTTTT
NA	TRBJ2-3	15	TRBV12-3/TRBV12-4	NA	CASSPVEAPTDTQYF	TGTGCCAGCAGCCCGGTGGAAGCGCCCACAGATACGCAGTATTTT
few	TRBJ1-1	13	TRBV19	NA	CASTIGGWTEAFF	TGTGCCAGTACCATAGGAGGGTGGACTGAAGCTTTCTTT
NA	TRBJ2-7	13	TRBV29-1	NA	CSVQTLSSYEQYF	TGCAGCGTACAGACCCTTAGCTCCTACGAGCAGTACTTC
few	TRBJ2-3	15	TRBV23-1	TRBD2	CASSRIAGLTDTQYF	TGCGCCAGCAGTCGGATAGCGGGCCTCACAGATACGCAGTATTTT
few	TRBJ2-3	15	TRBV9	NA	CASSPSGFSTDTQYF	TGTGCCAGCAGCCCTAGTGGGTTTTCGACAGATACGCAGTATTTT
NA	TRBJ2-1	16	TRBV7-6	TRBD1	CASSPGTGLRYNEQFF	TGTGCCAGCAGCCCAGGGACAGGGCTAAGGTACAATGAGCAGTTCTTC
NA	TRBJ2-5	13	TRBV15	NA	CATRRDISETQYF	TGTGCCACCAGGAGGGACATTTCTGAGACCCAGTACTTC
NA	TRBJ1-2	12	TRBV29-1	TRBD1	CSEGQGDYGYTF	TGCAGCGAGGGACAGGGGGACTATGGCTACACCTTC
few	TRBJ2-5	13	TRBV7-9	NA	CASSLSLEETQYF	TGTGCCAGCAGCTTATCTCTCGAGGAGACCCAGTACTTC
many	TRBJ2-2	15	TRBV5-6	NA	CASSFYREVAGELFF	TGTGCCAGCAGCTTCTACAGGGAGGTAGCGGGGGAGCTGTTTTTT
few	TRBJ1-1	14	TRBV29-1	NA	CSVEVGLSNTEAFF	TGCAGCGTTGAGGTCGGGTTGTCGAACACTGAAGCTTTCTTT
few	TRBJ2-3	14	TRBV6-2/TRBV6-3	NA	CASTAFGGANTQYF	TGTGCCAGCACCGCCTTCGGAGGTGCAAATACGCAGTATTTT
few	TRBJ2-5	15	TRBV7-8	NA	CASSAPGRDQETQYF	TGTGCCAGCAGCGCCCCAGGGCGGGACCAAGAGACCCAGTACTTC
many	TRBJ2-1	15	TRBV19	NA	CASSIERVIYNEQFF	TGTGCCAGTAGTATAGAGCGGGTGATATACAATGAGCAGTTCTTC
many	TRBJ2-2	18	TRBV29-1	TRBD2	CSVEVRTSGGNPIGELFF	TGCAGCGTTGAAGTGCGAACTAGCGGGGGGAATCCCATAGGGGAGCTGTTTTTT
few	TRBJ1-2	13	TRBV7-9	NA	CASGSPDGSGYTF	TGTGCCAGCGGTTCCCCGGACGGCTCTGGCTACACCTTC
NA	TRBJ1-1	13	TRBV28	NA	CASAGQGNTEAFF	TGTGCCAGCGCTGGGCAGGGGAACACTGAAGCTTTCTTT
many	TRBJ2-5	14	TRBV4-1	NA	CASSQLGEQETQYF	TGCGCCAGCAGCCAACTGGGGGAACAAGAGACCCAGTACTTC